What follows are 9 T cell receptor beta chains derived from one specimen sequenced in a study of shared clonotypes between healthy human individuals. Sequenced by immunoSEQ multiplex PCR; TCRdb stores in-frame clones only, minus some. The sample carries some 2,500,000 clones, 85% to 95% recorded once. The sample comprised naive CD4+ T cells from PBMCs. Subset given: CD45RA+ positively selected. These receptor sequences come from a man aged 18 to 35 in good health. Some clones in this sample may be carry-over from other donors' samples.

This chain uses TRBV28 with TRBJ2-7, with D possibly TRBD1 on 6 matching bases. The V and J ends lost 6 bases and 3 bases respectively, with 39 bases between them. The CDR3 is 22 amino acids. Germline V gene data show CDR1 as MDHEN and CDR2 as SYDVKM. CDR3 coding DNA: TGTGCCAGCAGCCCGCAGGGGTATTACCCTACTGTCTCCCCCGTCGGCATCTACGAGCAGTACTTC. Its protein is CASSPQGYYPTVSPVGIYEQYF.

The rearrangement uses TRBV28 and TRBJ2-1; 12 nucleotides line up with TRBD1. The CDR3 is 15 residues long. Germline trimming cut 4 bases from V and 10 bases from J; bases unmatched to any gene: 8. CDR1 MDHEN and CDR2 SYDVKM come from the germline V gene. CDR3 sequence reads: CASSSGQGARGEQFF. The CDR3 DNA is TGTGCCAGCAGTTCGGGACAGGGGGCCCGGGGAGAGCAGTTCTTC.

For the CDR3, the DNA is TGCGCCAGCAGCTTGAACAGACAAGAGACCCAGTACTTC. Its protein product is CASSLNRQETQYF. This chain links TRBV5-1 with TRBJ2-5; D is unresolved. The V gene's germline CDR1 is SGHRS and CDR2 YFSETQ. The V gene lost 1 base and the J gene lost 2 bases, with 6 bases spanning the gap. The CDR3 runs to 13 residues.

This clone has more than one count but fewer than ten. The chain uses TRBV29-1 and TRBJ1-1; D is possibly TRBD1 (6 bases). The CDR3 runs to 15 residues. V lost 3 bases to trimming and J lost 3 bases, with 17 bases between them. Per the germline V gene, CDR1 is SQVTM and CDR2 is ANQGSEA. The CDR3 loop reads CSVDVLGTPDTEAFF. Written as DNA, the CDR3 is TGCAGCGTTGATGTACTCGGGACACCAGACACTGAAGCTTTCTTT.

V is TRBV14 and J is TRBJ1-2; D is undetermined. Germline V gives CDR1 SGHDN, CDR2 FVKESK. This CDR3 has 15 amino acids. Trimming took off 5 bases at V and 6 bases at J, with 19 bases between the two ends. The CDR3 DNA reads TGTGCCAGCAGCTCAGGAGAGACTGCCCCCCATGGCTACACCTTC. Residues: CASSSGETAPHGYTF.

This chain links TRBV2 with TRBJ2-7, with D unclear. CDR3 length: 13 residues. CDR1 is SNHLY and CDR2 is FYNNEI in the germline V gene. The V gene lost 5 bases and the J gene lost 2 bases, with 10 bases spanning the gap. CDR3 coding DNA: TGTGCCAGCAGTCGTATCGAAACCTACGAGCAGTACTTC. This sequence encodes CASSRIETYEQYF.

J is TRBJ2-1 and V is TRBV7-3, with D possibly being TRBD1 (5 bases). V lost 5 bases, J lost 5 bases, and 10 bases lay in between. Germline CDR1 is SGHTA and CDR2 is FQGTGA. The CDR3 totals 13 residues. Written as DNA, the CDR3 is TGTGCCAGCAGCCCAAGCAGGGACAATGAGCAGTTCTTC. The encoded protein is CASSPSRDNEQFF.

This clone occurred once. The chain is built from TRBV7-7 and TRBJ2-1, with 7 bases fitting TRBD1. The CDR3 length is 13 residues. CDR1 SSHAT and CDR2 FNYEAQ come from the germline V gene (reference sequence). V gave up 4 bases and J gave up 6 bases; unmatched junction bases: 3. The CDR3 nucleotides are TGTGCCAGCAGCTCCGACAGGGTCAATGAGCAGTTCTTC. Amino acid sequence: CASSSDRVNEQFF.

For this clone: Other DNA sequences in the same sample also yield this CDR3. V usage is TRBV27 and J usage is TRBJ2-7; D is ambiguous. The CDR3 runs 12 residues. Trimming took 0 bases from V and 3 from J, leaving 3 bases between them. CDR1 is MNHEY, CDR2 SMNVEV, per germline (reference sequence). CDR3 region: CASSLSGYEQYF. The CDR3 DNA is TGTGCCAGCAGTTTATCCGGCTACGAGCAGTACTTC.